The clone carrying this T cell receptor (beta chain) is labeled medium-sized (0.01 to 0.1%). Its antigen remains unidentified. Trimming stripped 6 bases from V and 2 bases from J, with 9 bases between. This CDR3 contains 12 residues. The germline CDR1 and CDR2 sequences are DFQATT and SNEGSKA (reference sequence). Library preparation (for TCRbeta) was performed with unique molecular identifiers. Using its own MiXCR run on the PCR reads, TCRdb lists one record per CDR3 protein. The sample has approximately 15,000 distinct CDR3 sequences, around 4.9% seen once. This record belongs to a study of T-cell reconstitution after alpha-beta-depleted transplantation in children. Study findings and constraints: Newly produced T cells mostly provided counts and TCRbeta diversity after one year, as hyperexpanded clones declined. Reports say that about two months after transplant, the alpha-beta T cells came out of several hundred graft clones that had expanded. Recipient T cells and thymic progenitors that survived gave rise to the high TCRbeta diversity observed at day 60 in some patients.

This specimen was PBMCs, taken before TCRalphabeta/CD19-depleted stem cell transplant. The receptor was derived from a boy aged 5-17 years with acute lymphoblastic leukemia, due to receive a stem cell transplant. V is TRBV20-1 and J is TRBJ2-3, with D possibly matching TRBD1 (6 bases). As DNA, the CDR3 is TGCAGTGCCGAGGGGGTCACAGATACGCAGTATTTT. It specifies CSAEGVTDTQYF.